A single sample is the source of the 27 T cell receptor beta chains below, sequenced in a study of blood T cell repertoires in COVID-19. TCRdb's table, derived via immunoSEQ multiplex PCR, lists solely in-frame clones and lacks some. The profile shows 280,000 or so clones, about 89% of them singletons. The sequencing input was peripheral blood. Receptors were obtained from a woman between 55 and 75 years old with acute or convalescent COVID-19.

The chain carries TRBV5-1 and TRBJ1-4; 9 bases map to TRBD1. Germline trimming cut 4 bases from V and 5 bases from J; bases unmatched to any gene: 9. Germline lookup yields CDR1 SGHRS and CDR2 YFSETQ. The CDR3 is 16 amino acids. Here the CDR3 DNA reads TGCGCCAGCAGCAGAGGGACAGGGACCCCGAATGAAAAACTGTTTTTT. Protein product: CASSRGTGTPNEKLFF.

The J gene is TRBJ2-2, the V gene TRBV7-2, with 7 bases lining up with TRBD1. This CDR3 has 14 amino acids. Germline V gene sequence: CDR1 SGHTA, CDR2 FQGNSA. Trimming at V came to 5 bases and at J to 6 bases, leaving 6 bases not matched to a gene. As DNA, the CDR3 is TGTGCCAGCAGCACACGACAGGGCCCCGGGGAGCTGTTTTTT. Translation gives CASSTRQGPGELFF.

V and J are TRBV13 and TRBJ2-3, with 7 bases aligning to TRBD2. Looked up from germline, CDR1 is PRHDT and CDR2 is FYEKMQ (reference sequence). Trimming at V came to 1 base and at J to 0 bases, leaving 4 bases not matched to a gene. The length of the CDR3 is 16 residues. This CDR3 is CASSLEWRGSTDTQYF. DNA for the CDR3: TGTGCCAGCAGCTTAGAGTGGCGGGGGAGCACAGATACGCAGTATTTT.

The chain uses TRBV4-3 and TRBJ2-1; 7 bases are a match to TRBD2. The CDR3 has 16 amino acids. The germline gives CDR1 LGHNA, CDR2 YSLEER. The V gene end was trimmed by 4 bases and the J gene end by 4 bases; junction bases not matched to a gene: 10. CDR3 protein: CASSLRWGGSYNEQFF. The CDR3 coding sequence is TGCGCCAGCAGCCTCCGATGGGGGGGGTCGTACAATGAGCAGTTCTTC.

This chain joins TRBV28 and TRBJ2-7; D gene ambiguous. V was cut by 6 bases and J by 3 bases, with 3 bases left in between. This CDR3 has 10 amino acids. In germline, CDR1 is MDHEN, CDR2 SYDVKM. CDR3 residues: CASSGYEQYF. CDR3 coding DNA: TGTGCCAGCAGCGGCTACGAGCAGTACTTC.

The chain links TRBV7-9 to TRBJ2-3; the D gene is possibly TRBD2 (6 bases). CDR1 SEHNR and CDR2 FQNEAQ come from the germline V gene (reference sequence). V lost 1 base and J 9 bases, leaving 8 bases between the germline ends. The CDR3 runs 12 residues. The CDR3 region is CASSLEGGTQYF. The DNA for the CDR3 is TGTGCCAGCAGCTTAGAAGGAGGGACGCAGTATTTT.

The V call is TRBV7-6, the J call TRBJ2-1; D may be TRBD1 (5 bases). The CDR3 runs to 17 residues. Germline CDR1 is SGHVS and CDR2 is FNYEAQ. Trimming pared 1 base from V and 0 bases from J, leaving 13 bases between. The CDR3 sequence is CASSLGLRQSSYNEQFF. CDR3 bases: TGTGCCAGCAGCTTAGGCCTTAGACAGAGCTCCTACAATGAGCAGTTCTTC. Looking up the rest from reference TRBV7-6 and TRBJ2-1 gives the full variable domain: GAGVSQSPRYKVTKRGQDVALRCDPISGHVSLYWYRQALGQGPEFLTYFNYEAQQDKSGLPNDRFSAERPEGSISTLTIQRTEQRDSAMYRCASSLGLRQSSYNEQFFGPGTRLTVL.

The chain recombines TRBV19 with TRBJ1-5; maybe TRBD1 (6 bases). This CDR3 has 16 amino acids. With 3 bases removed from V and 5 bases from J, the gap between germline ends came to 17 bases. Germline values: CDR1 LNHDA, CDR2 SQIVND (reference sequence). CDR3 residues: CASSISPDRSDQPQHF. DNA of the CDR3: TGTGCCAGTAGTATCTCTCCGGACAGATCCGATCAGCCCCAGCATTTT.

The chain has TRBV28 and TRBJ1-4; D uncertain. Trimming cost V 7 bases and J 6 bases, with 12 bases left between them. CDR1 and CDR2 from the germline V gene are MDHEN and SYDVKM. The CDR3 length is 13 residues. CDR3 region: CASKIDGDEKLFF. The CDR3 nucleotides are TGTGCCAGCAAAATCGACGGGGATGAAAAACTGTTTTTT.

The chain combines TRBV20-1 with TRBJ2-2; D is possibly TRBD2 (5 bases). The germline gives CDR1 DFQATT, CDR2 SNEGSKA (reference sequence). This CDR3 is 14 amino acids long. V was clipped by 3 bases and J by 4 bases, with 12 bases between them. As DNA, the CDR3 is TGCAGTGCTAGTCTACTAGATCTCACCGGGGAGCTGTTTTTT. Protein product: CSASLLDLTGELFF.

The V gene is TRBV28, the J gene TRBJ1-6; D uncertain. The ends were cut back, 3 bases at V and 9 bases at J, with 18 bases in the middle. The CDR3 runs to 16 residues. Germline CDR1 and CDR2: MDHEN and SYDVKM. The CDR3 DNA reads TGTGCCAGCAGTTTCCGCATAGCCGTTAACACTTCACCCCTCCACTTT. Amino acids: CASSFRIAVNTSPLHF.

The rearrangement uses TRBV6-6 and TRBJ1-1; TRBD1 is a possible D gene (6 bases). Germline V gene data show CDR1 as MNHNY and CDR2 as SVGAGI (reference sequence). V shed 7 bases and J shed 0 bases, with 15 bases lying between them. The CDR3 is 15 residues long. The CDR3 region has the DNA TGTGCCAGCACCGAGACAGGCCGCATGAACACTGAAGCTTTCTTT. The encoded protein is CASTETGRMNTEAFF.

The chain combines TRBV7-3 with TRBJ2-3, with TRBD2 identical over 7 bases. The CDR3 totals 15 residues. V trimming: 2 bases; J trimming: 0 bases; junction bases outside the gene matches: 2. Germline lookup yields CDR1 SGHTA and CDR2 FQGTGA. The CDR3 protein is CASSLGRGSTDTQYF. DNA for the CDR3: TGTGCCAGCAGCTTAGGGCGGGGGAGCACAGATACGCAGTATTTT.

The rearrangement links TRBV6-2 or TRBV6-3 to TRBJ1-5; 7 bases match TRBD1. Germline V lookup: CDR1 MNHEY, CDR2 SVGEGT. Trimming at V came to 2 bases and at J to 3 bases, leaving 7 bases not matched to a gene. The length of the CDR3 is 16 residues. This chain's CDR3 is CASSYIQGPLNQPQHF. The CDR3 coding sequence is TGTGCCAGCAGTTACATACAGGGGCCCCTCAATCAGCCCCAGCATTTT.

The CDR3 DNA sequence: TGTGCCAGCAGCCCCTACGACAGGGTGATTGGAAACACCATATATTTT. Its protein product is CASSPYDRVIGNTIYF. The rearrangement links TRBV3-1 (or the pseudogene TRBV3-2) to TRBJ1-3, with 7 bases identical to TRBD1. The J segment lost 3 bases and the V segment lost 4 bases, leaving 9 bases of the junction unmatched. The CDR3 is 16 amino acids. The germline V gene has CDR1 LGHDT and CDR2 YNNKEL (reference sequence).

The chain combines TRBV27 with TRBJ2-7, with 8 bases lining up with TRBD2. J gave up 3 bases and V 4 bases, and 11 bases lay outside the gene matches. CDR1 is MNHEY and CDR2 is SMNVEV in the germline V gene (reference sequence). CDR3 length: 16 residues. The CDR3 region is CASSSRGGGRLYEQYF. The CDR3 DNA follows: TGTGCCAGCAGTTCCCGGGGCGGGGGGCGCCTCTACGAGCAGTACTTC.

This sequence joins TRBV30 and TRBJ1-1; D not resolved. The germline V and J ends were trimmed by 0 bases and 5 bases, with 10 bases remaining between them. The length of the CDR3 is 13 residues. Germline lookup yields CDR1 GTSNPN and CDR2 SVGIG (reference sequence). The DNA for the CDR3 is TGTGCCTGGAGTGTAAGGGAGGGTACTGAAGCTTTCTTT. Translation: CAWSVREGTEAFF.

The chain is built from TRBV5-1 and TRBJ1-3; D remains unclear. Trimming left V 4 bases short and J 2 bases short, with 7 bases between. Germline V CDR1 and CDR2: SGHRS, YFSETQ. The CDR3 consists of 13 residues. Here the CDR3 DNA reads TGCGCCAGCAGCCCGACTGCTGGAAACACCATATATTTT. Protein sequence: CASSPTAGNTIYF.

Written as DNA, the CDR3 is TGTGCCAGCAGCCCCCGACTAGCGGGGACGAACACCGGGGAGCTGTTTTTT. Translation gives CASSPRLAGTNTGELFF. This rearrangement joins TRBV11-2 to TRBJ2-2; 11 nucleotides agree with TRBD2. The CDR3 extends over 17 amino acids. Germline assignment: CDR1 SGHAT and CDR2 FQNNGV. Trimming took 5 bases from V and 0 from J; bases not matched to a gene: 5.

DNA for the CDR3: TGTGCCAGCAGTTTAGAGGGAGGAGGACAGCCCCAGCATTTT. This sequence encodes CASSLEGGGQPQHF. The genes are TRBV28 and TRBJ1-5, with no clear D. V shed 2 bases and J shed 7 bases, with 12 bases lying between them. This CDR3 has 14 residues. CDR1 is MDHEN and CDR2 is SYDVKM in the germline V gene. The full variable domain, rest sourced from reference TRBV28 and TRBJ1-5, is DVKVTQSSRYLVKRTGEKVFLECVQDMDHENMFWYRQDPGLGLRLIYFSYDVKMKEKGDIPEGYSVSREKKERFSLILESASTNQTSMYLCASSLEGGGQPQHFGDGTRLSIL.

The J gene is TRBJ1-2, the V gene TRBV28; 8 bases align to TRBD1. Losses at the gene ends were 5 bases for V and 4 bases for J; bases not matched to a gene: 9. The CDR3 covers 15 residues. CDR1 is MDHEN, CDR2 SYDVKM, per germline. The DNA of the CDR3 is TGTGCCAGCAGTGCTACGACAGGGGCGGTCTATGGCTACACCTTC. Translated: CASSATTGAVYGYTF.

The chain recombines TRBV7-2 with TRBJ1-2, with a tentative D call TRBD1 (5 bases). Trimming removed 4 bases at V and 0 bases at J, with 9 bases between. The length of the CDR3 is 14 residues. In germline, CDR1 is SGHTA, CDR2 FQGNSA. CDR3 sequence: CASSSDSTNYGYTF. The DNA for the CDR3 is TGTGCCAGCAGCTCCGACAGTACTAACTATGGCTACACCTTC.

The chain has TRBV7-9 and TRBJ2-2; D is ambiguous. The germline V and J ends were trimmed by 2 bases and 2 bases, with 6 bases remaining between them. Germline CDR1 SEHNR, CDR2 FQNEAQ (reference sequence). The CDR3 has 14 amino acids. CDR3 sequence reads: CASSLPLNTGELFF. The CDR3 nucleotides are TGTGCCAGCAGCTTACCCTTAAACACCGGGGAGCTGTTTTTT.

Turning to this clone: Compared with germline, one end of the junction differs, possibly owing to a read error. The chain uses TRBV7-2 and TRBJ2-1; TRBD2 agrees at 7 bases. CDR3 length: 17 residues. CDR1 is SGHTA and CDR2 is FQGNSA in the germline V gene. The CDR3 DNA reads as TGTGCCAGCAGCCCCGTGCGGGACTACCCCTCCCACAATGAGCAGTTCTTC. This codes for CASSPVRDYPSHNEQFF.

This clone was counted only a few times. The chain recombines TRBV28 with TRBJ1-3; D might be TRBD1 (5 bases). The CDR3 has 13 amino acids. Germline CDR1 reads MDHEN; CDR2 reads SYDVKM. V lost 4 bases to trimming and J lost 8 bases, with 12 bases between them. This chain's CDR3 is CASSSTRGDTIYF. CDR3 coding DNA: TGTGCCAGCAGTTCTACTCGGGGGGACACCATATATTTT.

The CDR3 sequence is CASSYTRGSEAFF. The CDR3 DNA is TGTGCCAGCAGTTATACTCGGGGGAGTGAAGCTTTCTTT. V usage is TRBV6-5 and J usage is TRBJ1-1, with a possible D match to TRBD1 (5 bases). V dropped 3 bases and J dropped 7 bases, with 12 bases sitting between them. The CDR3 is made up of 13 amino acids. In germline, CDR1 is MNHEY, CDR2 SVGAGI.

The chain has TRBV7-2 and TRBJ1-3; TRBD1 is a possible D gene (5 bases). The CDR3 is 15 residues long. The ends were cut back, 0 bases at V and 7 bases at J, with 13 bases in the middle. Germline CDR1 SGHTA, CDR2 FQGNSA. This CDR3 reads CASSLAGQGSNTIYF. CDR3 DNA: TGTGCCAGCAGCTTAGCAGGTCAGGGATCGAACACCATATATTTT.